The sequence of this T cell receptor beta chain was determined in a study of identical twins. TCRdb independently ran MiXCR on the 5' RACE reads; one entry per CDR3 protein. The data show around 1.7 million distinct CDR3 sequences, with less than 40% seen just once and roughly 0.3% held by the top ten. V dropped 7 bases and J dropped 4 bases, with 16 bases sitting between them. Per the germline V gene, CDR1 is MNHEY and CDR2 is SVGAGI. This CDR3 has 14 amino acids. Findings and caveats of the study: Insertions were fewer in abundant cord blood beta clonotypes, whereas memory repertoires showed none of this pattern. Potential partial confounding of zero-insertion analyses by invariant MAIT and iNKT cells was noted. Weaker excess twin sharing was observed in beta out-of-frame sequences.

About this clonotype: The antigen is not known.

Healthy Caucasians supplied all donations. The specimen sequenced was cord blood. The clonotype was recovered from a newborn girl in good health. The chain couples TRBV6-5 to TRBJ1-2; D gene unclear. The chain's CDR3 is CASKRSSAPYGYTF. The CDR3, as DNA: TGTGCCAGCAAAAGGTCTTCCGCGCCCTATGGCTACACCTTC.